The 10 T cell receptor beta chains listed next were all sequenced from one sample in a study of beta chain features in type 1 diabetes (dated by TCRdb to about 2018). The library was prepared using the immunoSEQ multiplex PCR assay. All of the isolated RNA was reverse transcribed with the High Capacity cDNA Reverse Transcription Kit, so expressed TCRB transcripts were sequenced. TCRdb limited this immuneACCESS table to in-frame rearrangements with V and J called. A share of clones is missing; checked studies link under half to unresolved V genes, and the rest is unexplained. The sample yields around 320,000 clones; about 14% were counted once. The biggest ten clones account for roughly 7% of the sample. The source material was central memory CD4+ T cells from blood. Receptors originate from a man aged 30 to 39 in good health.

As concerns this clone: A single base separates this from a much larger clone, so it may be a read error. This chain uses TRBV6-1 with TRBJ1-1; unclear D gene. CDR1 is MNHNS, CDR2 SASEGT, per germline. V was shortened by 8 bases and J by 0 bases, with 4 bases between the two germline ends. The CDR3 spans 11 residues. The DNA of the CDR3 is TGTGCCAGCGGCCTGAACACTGAAGCTTTCTTT. This encodes CASGLNTEAFF.

Concerning this clone itself: The sample has other DNA sequences that encode this CDR3 too. The genes are TRBV20-1 and TRBJ2-5; TRBD2 aligns across 8 bases. The J segment lost 4 bases and the V segment lost 6 bases, leaving 1 base of the junction unmatched. The CDR3 contains 11 residues. CDR1 is DFQATT, CDR2 SNEGSKA, per germline (reference sequence). The CDR3 DNA reads TGCAGTGCCCTAGCGGGAGAGACCCAGTACTTC. As protein: CSALAGETQYF.

This chain connects TRBV7-2 to TRBJ2-5; 8 positions match TRBD1. The CDR3 loop spans 14 amino acids. V lost 0 bases to trimming and J lost 11 bases; unmatched junction nucleotides: 8. CDR1 and CDR2 from the germline V gene are SGHTA and FQGNSA. This CDR3 reads CASSLAQGAQVQYF. The CDR3 nucleotides are TGTGCCAGCAGCTTAGCGCAGGGGGCGCAGGTGCAGTACTTC.

This clone was recorded a few times. This chain uses TRBV28 with TRBJ2-2; 12 nucleotides align to TRBD2. Germline lookup yields CDR1 MDHEN and CDR2 SYDVKM. The CDR3 totals 17 residues. J lost 4 bases, V lost 3 bases, and 6 bases had no gene match. CDR3 sequence: CASSLGLAGGATGELFF. The DNA of the CDR3 is TGTGCCAGCAGTTTGGGACTAGCGGGCGGGGCCACCGGGGAGCTGTTTTTT. The full variable domain, with the rest looked up from reference TRBV28 and TRBJ2-2, is DVKVTQSSRYLVKRTGEKVFLECVQDMDHENMFWYRQDPGLGLRLIYFSYDVKMKEKGDIPEGYSVSREKKERFSLILESASTNQTSMYLCASSLGLAGGATGELFFGEGSRLTVL.

The chain uses TRBV7-2 and TRBJ2-3, with 9 nucleotides matching TRBD1. CDR3 length equals 16 residues. The germline gives CDR1 SGHTA, CDR2 FQGNSA. V shed 5 bases, J shed 0 bases, and the junction held 6 bases outside the gene matches. CDR3 nucleotide sequence: TGTGCCAGCAGCGGCCGGACAGGGGCTAGCACAGATACGCAGTATTTT. Translating it yields CASSGRTGASTDTQYF. Drawing the rest from reference TRBV7-2 and TRBJ2-3, the complete variable domain is GAGVSQSPSNKVTEKGKDVELRCDPISGHTALYWYRQSLGQGLEFLIYFQGNSAPDKSGLPSDRFSAERTGGSVSTLTIQRTQQEDSAVYLCASSGRTGASTDTQYFGPGTRLTVL.

This clone was counted only a few times. The chain is built from TRBV11-2 and TRBJ2-1; D is ambiguous. The CDR3 is made up of 12 amino acids. Per the germline V gene, CDR1 is SGHAT and CDR2 is FQNNGV. V lost 2 bases and J lost 7, with 6 bases in between. CDR3 DNA: TGTGCCAGCAGCTTAAACAAGAATGAGCAGTTCTTC. It is translated as CASSLNKNEQFF. Full variable domain (rest looked up from reference TRBV11-2 and TRBJ2-1): EAGVAQSPRYKIIEKRQSVAFWCNPISGHATLYWYQQILGQGPKLLIQFQNNGVVDDSQLPKDRFSAERLKGVDSTLKIQPAKLEDSAVYLCASSLNKNEQFFGPGTRLTVL.

This clone was seen a few times. This chain links TRBV10-3 with TRBJ1-5, with a weak D call TRBD1 (5 bases). V was cut by 1 base and J by 6 bases, with 13 bases left in between. Germline CDR1 and CDR2: ENHRY and SYGVKD. This CDR3 spans 15 amino acids. The CDR3 region is CAISEYERGGQPQHF. CDR3 nucleotides: TGTGCCATCAGTGAGTATGAGAGGGGCGGTCAGCCCCAGCATTTT.

The V and J genes are TRBV9 and TRBJ2-3, with D perhaps being TRBD1 or TRBD2 (5 bases each). V dropped 0 bases and J dropped 4 bases, with 6 bases sitting between them. The CDR3 is 13 residues long. Germline V gene lookup returns CDR1 SGDLS and CDR2 YYNGEE. CDR3 residues: CASSVGGADTQYF. The CDR3 DNA reads TGTGCCAGCAGCGTAGGAGGGGCAGATACGCAGTATTTT. Full variable domain (rest looked up from reference TRBV9 and TRBJ2-3): DSGVTQTPKHLITATGQRVTLRCSPRSGDLSVYWYQQSLDQGLQFLIQYYNGEERAKGNILERFSAQQFPDLHSELNLSSLELGDSALYFCASSVGGADTQYFGPGTRLTVL.

This clone was detected only a few times. CDR3 amino acids: CAWTPHVRIRTF. The DNA of the CDR3 is TGTGCCTGGACCCCCCACGTCAGGATTCGCACCTTC. J is TRBJ1-2 and V is TRBV30, with D unclear. V was trimmed by 4 bases and J by 13 bases, leaving 19 bases between them. Germline CDR1 and CDR2: GTSNPN and SVGIG (reference sequence). This CDR3 is built from 12 residues.

The chain employs TRBV7-9 and TRBJ2-3, with TRBD2 matching 7 bases. J gave up 0 bases and V 6 bases, and 6 bases lay outside the gene matches. Germline loops: CDR1 SEHNR, CDR2 FQNEAQ (reference sequence). The CDR3 is made up of 15 amino acids. CDR3 sequence reads: CASRVGGMSTDTQYF. In DNA form, the CDR3 reads TGTGCCAGCAGGGTCGGGGGGATGAGCACAGATACGCAGTATTTT.